This T cell receptor (beta chain) is from a study of T cell responses to AZD1222 COVID-19 vaccine. Sequenced by immunoSEQ multiplex PCR; TCRdb stores in-frame clones only, minus some. The table has about 210,000 clones, approximately 92% seen once. The V gene lost 4 bases and the J gene lost 8 bases, with 15 bases spanning the gap. The CDR3 runs 13 residues. Germline assignment: CDR1 SGHKS and CDR2 YYEKEE (reference sequence). The chain has TRBV5-5 and TRBJ1-1; unclear D gene. The clonotype comes from an adult in good health. Here the sequenced sample was peripheral blood, taken on day 0 of AZD1222 vaccination. CDR3 region: CASSNLQSVEAFF. CDR3 sequence (DNA): TGTGCCAGCAGCAACTTACAGTCGGTCGAAGCTTTCTTT.